This TCR beta chain is from a study of shared clonotypes between healthy human individuals. Trimming took off 4 bases at V and 5 bases at J, with 8 bases between the two ends. The CDR3 covers 12 residues. Germline CDR1 is SGHTA and CDR2 is FQGNSA. Sequencing used immunoSEQ multiplex PCR; TCRdb keeps in-frame clones, though not all of them. The sample holds about 2.4 million clones, approximately 93% seen once. Comment on this clone: The same CDR3 also results from other DNA sequences found in this sample.

The specimen was naive CD4+ T cells from PBMCs. Subset here: CD45RA+ positively selected. The chain couples TRBV7-2 to TRBJ1-2, with TRBD1 as a possible D gene (5 bases). The clonotype was recovered from a man aged 18-30 years in good health. Some clones in this sample may be carry-over from other donors' samples. Written as DNA, the CDR3 is TGTGCCAGCAGCTCCCCAGGGTATGGCTACACCTTC. Translation: CASSSPGYGYTF.